Each of the 19 T cell receptor beta chains below was sequenced from the same sample in a study of T-cell reconstitution after alpha-beta-depleted transplantation in children. A library of TCRbeta sequences, prepared with unique molecular identifiers, was generated. One entry per CDR3 protein, called by TCRdb with MiXCR from the PCR reads. The sample consists of roughly 190,000 distinct CDR3 sequences, roughly 14% of them appearing once. The sample consisted of PBMCs from the stem cell graft donor, taken from the stem cell graft. These receptors were collected from a human donor who donated a stem cell graft to a child with acute lymphoblastic leukemia.

At least ten counts were recorded for this clonotype. The chain carries TRBV6-5 and TRBJ1-4; 9 bases match TRBD1. CDR1 is MNHEY and CDR2 is SVGAGI in the germline V gene. The CDR3 has 15 amino acids. The V segment lost 8 bases and the J segment 6 bases; nucleotides outside the gene matches: 10. CDR3 in DNA: TGTGCCAGCCGATGGACAGGGGCTAGGGATGAAAAACTGTTTTTT. Protein product: CASRWTGARDEKLFF.

This clonotype was observed many times. This sequence joins TRBV5-1 and TRBJ1-1, with a weak D call TRBD1 (6 bases). Trimming left V 3 bases short and J 5 bases short, with 14 bases between. Germline CDR1 reads SGHRS; CDR2 reads YFSETQ. This CDR3 spans 14 amino acids. DNA for the CDR3: TGCGCCAGCAGCTCCTTACAGGGTACGACTGAAGCTTTCTTT. The encoded protein is CASSSLQGTTEAFF.

This chain links TRBV5-1 with TRBJ2-7; 8 nucleotides agree with TRBD2. The junction had 15 bases not matched to a gene; V was cut back by 7 bases and J by 6 bases. This CDR3 is built from 15 residues. Per germline, CDR1 SGHRS and CDR2 YFSETQ. The CDR3 sequence: CASGNRLARSPEQYF. CDR3 sequence (DNA): TGCGCCAGCGGGAACCGACTAGCGAGATCTCCCGAGCAGTACTTC.

This clonotype showed up many times. The V gene is TRBV30, the J gene TRBJ2-1; 7 bases match TRBD2. This CDR3 is 14 amino acids long. The junction had 8 bases not matched to a gene; V was cut back by 3 bases and J by 6 bases. Looked up from germline, CDR1 is GTSNPN and CDR2 is SVGIG (reference sequence). The CDR3 sequence: CAWRGSGIANEQFF. The CDR3 bases are TGTGCCTGGAGGGGCAGCGGGATTGCCAATGAGCAGTTCTTC.

In its sample, this clonotype was seen many times. CDR3 in DNA: TGCAGTGCTCGATCTAGCGGGAGTTTTAACGAGCAGTACTTC. Amino acid sequence: CSARSSGSFNEQYF. The rearrangement links TRBV20-1 to TRBJ2-7; 10 bases map to TRBD2. Trimming removed 5 bases from V and 5 bases from J; junction bases left unmatched: 9. CDR3 length: 14 amino acids. CDR1 and CDR2 from the germline V gene are DFQATT and SNEGSKA (reference sequence).

This clonotype has ten or more counts. The chain recombines TRBV20-1 with TRBJ1-4; D uncertain. V was shortened by 2 bases and J by 5 bases, with 18 bases between the two germline ends. The length of the CDR3 is 16 residues. The germline gives CDR1 DFQATT, CDR2 SNEGSKA (reference sequence). The DNA of the CDR3 is TGCAGTGCTAGACCCCCGCGTGCAGCAGAGAATGAAAAACTGTTTTTT. Translating it yields CSARPPRAAENEKLFF.

In its sample, this clonotype was seen many times. The V and J genes are TRBV20-1 and TRBJ2-7, with TRBD2 identical over 10 bases. Germline CDR1 is DFQATT and CDR2 is SNEGSKA (reference sequence). The CDR3 length is 14 residues. Trimming removed 0 bases from V and 2 bases from J; junction bases left unmatched: 1. The CDR3 region is CSARELAGAYEQYF. The CDR3 DNA follows: TGCAGTGCTAGAGAGCTAGCGGGAGCCTACGAGCAGTACTTC.

There are a few counts of this clonotype. The rearrangement links TRBV18 to TRBJ2-5; unclear D gene. Trimming shortened V by 0 bases and J by 2 bases, and 7 bases separated the two germline ends. Per germline, CDR1 KGHSH and CDR2 LQKENI. The CDR3 is 14 residues long. Written as DNA, the CDR3 is TGTGCCAGCTCACCACCGGGCACTCAAGAGACCCAGTACTTC. Translating it yields CASSPPGTQETQYF.

Many counts were recorded for this clonotype. One junction end does not reproduce the germline sequence, and a read error may be involved. This rearrangement joins TRBV6-1 to TRBJ1-6, with 9 bases fitting TRBD1. Looked up from germline, CDR1 is MNHNS and CDR2 is SASEGT. CDR3 length equals 14 residues. The CDR3 bases are TGCGCCACCAAACCTGACAGGGGGAATTCACCCCTCCACTTT. Its translation is CATKPDRGNSPLHF.

This clonotype was observed at least ten times. This sequence joins TRBV3-1 and TRBJ2-1, with D possibly being TRBD2 (6 bases). V was clipped by 4 bases and J by 0 bases, with 13 bases between them. The CDR3 covers 16 residues. Germline-derived CDR1 and CDR2 are LGHDT and YNNKEL (reference sequence). This CDR3 reads CASSRRGTASYNEQFF. The CDR3 DNA is TGTGCCAGCAGCCGACGCGGGACCGCCTCCTACAATGAGCAGTTCTTC.

The CDR3 protein is CAWSAGTDYNSPLHF. The CDR3 DNA sequence: TGTGCCTGGAGTGCCGGGACAGACTATAATTCACCCCTCCACTTT. The rearrangement uses TRBV30 and TRBJ1-6, with 7 positions matching TRBD1. From germline, CDR1 is GTSNPN and CDR2 SVGIG (reference sequence). V lost 1 base to trimming and J lost 3 bases; unmatched junction nucleotides: 3. CDR3 size: 15 residues.

This clonotype was seen at least ten times. The CDR3 DNA sequence: TGTGCCAGCAGCTTAGCGGTGACGGCAACTAATGAAAAACTGTTTTTT. It specifies CASSLAVTATNEKLFF. This chain uses TRBV7-9 with TRBJ1-4; no clear D gene. Between the trimmed V and J ends, which lost 0 bases and 0 bases, there was a span of 8 bases. Germline CDR1 reads SEHNR; CDR2 reads FQNEAQ (reference sequence). The CDR3 runs 16 residues.

This clonotype was recorded many times. Compared with germline, one end of the junction differs, possibly owing to a read error. This chain uses TRBV7-7 with TRBJ2-3; 9 positions match TRBD1. There are 15 residues in the CDR3. Germline V gives CDR1 SSHAT, CDR2 FNYEAQ (reference sequence). DNA for the CDR3: TGTGCTAGCAGCTTAGGGACAGGGAGGGCAGATACGCAGTATTTT. It is translated as CASSLGTGRADTQYF.

This clonotype was counted ten times or more. CDR3 residues: CASRGPWGERHEQFF. CDR3 nucleotides: TGTGCCAGCAGGGGGCCCTGGGGGGAACGTCATGAGCAGTTCTTC. The chain carries TRBV6-1 and TRBJ2-1; possible D gene TRBD2, 6 bases. The CDR3 extends over 15 amino acids. CDR1 is MNHNS, CDR2 SASEGT, per germline. V was pared by 6 bases and J by 8 bases, with 20 bases between.

This clonotype was seen many times. The V call is TRBV7-2, the J call TRBJ2-1; no clear D gene. The germline V gene has CDR1 SGHTA and CDR2 FQGNSA. With 4 bases removed from V and 7 bases from J, the gap between germline ends came to 11 bases. The CDR3 contains 13 residues. The CDR3 nucleotides read TGTGCCAGCAGCTCCCTTGTTGGGAATGAGCAGTTCTTC. As protein: CASSSLVGNEQFF.

This clonotype was seen only once. The chain carries TRBV19 and TRBJ2-1; 8 bases match TRBD2. The V and J ends lost 6 bases and 3 bases, in that order; junction bases with no gene match: 7. Germline V CDR1 and CDR2: LNHDA, SQIVND (reference sequence). CDR3 length equals 15 residues. CDR3 in amino acids: CASSPSGWDYNEQFF. The CDR3 DNA follows: TGTGCCAGTAGCCCTAGCGGGTGGGACTACAATGAGCAGTTCTTC.

A few counts support this clonotype. The CDR3 DNA follows: TGTGCCAGCAGCTTAGGTTCCAGCGGGAACCACAATGAGCAGTTCTTC. It encodes CASSLGSSGNHNEQFF. V is TRBV7-9 and J is TRBJ2-1; 7 bases line up with TRBD2. Germline V gene sequence: CDR1 SEHNR, CDR2 FQNEAQ (reference sequence). The CDR3 extends over 16 amino acids. V dropped 1 base and J dropped 5; count of bases not matched to a gene: 8.

Ten or more counts support this clonotype. This chain uses TRBV27 with TRBJ1-1, with 8 positions matching TRBD1. The CDR3 contains 14 residues. The J segment lost 2 bases and the V segment lost 5 bases, leaving 4 bases of the junction unmatched. Germline V CDR1 and CDR2: MNHEY, SMNVEV (reference sequence). The CDR3 loop reads CASSHDRGNTEAFF. The CDR3 DNA sequence: TGTGCCAGCAGTCATGACAGGGGAAACACTGAAGCTTTCTTT.

The rearrangement uses TRBV6-1 and TRBJ2-2; 7 nucleotides align to TRBD2. The CDR3 consists of 16 residues. Per germline, CDR1 MNHNS and CDR2 SASEGT. Losses at the gene ends were 6 bases for V and 4 bases for J; bases not matched to a gene: 11. As DNA, the CDR3 is TGTGCCAGCAGCCGCCTAGCGGCGCGGGGCACCGGGGAGCTGTTTTTT. Its translation is CASSRLAARGTGELFF.